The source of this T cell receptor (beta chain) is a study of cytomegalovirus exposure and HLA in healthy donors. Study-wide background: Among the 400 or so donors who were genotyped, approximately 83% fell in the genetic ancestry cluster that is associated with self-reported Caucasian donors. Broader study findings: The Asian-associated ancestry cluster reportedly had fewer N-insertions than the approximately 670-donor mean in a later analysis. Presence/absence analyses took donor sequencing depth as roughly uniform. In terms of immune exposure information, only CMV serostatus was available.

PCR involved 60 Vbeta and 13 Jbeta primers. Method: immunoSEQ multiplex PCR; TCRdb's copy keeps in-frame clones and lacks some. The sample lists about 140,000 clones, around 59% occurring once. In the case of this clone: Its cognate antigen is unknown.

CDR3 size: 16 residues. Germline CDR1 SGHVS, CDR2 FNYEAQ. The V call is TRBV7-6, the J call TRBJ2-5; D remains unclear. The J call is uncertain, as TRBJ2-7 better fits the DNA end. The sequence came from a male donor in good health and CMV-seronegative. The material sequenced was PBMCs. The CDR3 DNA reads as TGTGCCAGCAGCTTAGGTACTACCACCCTATCCTACGAGCAGTACTTC. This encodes CASSLGTTTLSYEQYF.